This TCR beta chain comes out of a study of neurological immune-mediated disorders. V shed 4 bases, J shed 5 bases, and the junction held 5 bases outside the gene matches. The CDR3 runs to 14 residues. Germline V lookup: CDR1 SGHRS, CDR2 YFSETQ. This clonotype was detected many times. Its antigen remains unidentified. Whole-study findings and limits: Expanded clones shared no CDR3 amino acid sequences across subjects, suggesting private repertoires in all groups.

As healthy controls, volunteers from a blood bank in Maryland, USA, were used. The authors produced cDNA by 5'RACE using 10-nucleotide random UMIs. TCRdb redid the calling of the 5' RACE reads with MiXCR, one entry per CDR3 protein. The top ten hold 6.5% to 9% of the sample, which has about 28,000 distinct CDR3 sequences, roughly 12% seen once. The J gene is TRBJ1-4, the V gene TRBV5-1; 7 bases are a match to TRBD1. The sequence was obtained from a man in his 60s in good health. Sequencing was performed on PBMCs. The CDR3 nucleotides read TGCGCCAGCAGCCCACAGGGGCTAAATGAAAAACTGTTTTTT. Its translation is CASSPQGLNEKLFF.